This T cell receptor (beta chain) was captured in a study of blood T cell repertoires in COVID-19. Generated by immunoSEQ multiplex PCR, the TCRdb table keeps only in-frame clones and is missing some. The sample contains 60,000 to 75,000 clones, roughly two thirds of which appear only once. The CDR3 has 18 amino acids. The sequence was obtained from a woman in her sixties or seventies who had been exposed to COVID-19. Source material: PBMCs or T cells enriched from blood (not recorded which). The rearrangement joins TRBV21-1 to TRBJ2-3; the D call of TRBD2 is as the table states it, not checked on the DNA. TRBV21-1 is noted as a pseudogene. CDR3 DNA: TGTGCCAGCAGCAAAGAGCCATCACTCCCAGCGAGCACAGATACGCAGTATTTT. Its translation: CASSKEPSLPASTDTQYF.